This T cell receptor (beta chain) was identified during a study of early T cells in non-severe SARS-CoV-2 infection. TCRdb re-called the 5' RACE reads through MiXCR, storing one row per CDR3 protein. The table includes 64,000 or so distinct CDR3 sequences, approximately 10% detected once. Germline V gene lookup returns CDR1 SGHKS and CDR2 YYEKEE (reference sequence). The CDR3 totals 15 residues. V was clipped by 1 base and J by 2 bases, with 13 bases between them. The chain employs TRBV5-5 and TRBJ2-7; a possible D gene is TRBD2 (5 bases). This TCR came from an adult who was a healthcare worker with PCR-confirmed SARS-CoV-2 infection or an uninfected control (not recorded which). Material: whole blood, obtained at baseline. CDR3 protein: CASSLFAGGTYEQYF. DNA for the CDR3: TGTGCCAGCAGCTTGTTCGCAGGAGGAACCTACGAGCAGTACTTC.